This TCR beta chain was found in a study of T cell responses to AZD1222 COVID-19 vaccine. This clone was picked up one time. Its specificity is not known. The CDR3 consists of 13 residues. Germline loops: CDR1 SGHNT, CDR2 YYREEE (reference sequence). Trimming cost V 2 bases and J 11 bases; bases outside gene matches: 7. Here immunoSEQ multiplex PCR was the method, and the copy in TCRdb shows in-frame clones only, minus some. The sample lists approximately 130,000 clones, under 95% occurring once. Study results and caveats: The breadth and depth of Spike-specific TCRs increased once two AZD1222 doses had been given. Just 5 or 6 AZD1222 recipients tested seropositive at baseline.

The chain combines TRBV5-4 with TRBJ2-4, with TRBD2 matching over 7 bases. The sequencing here drew on peripheral blood, taken on day 0 of AZD1222 vaccination. This clonotype was sampled from an adult in good health. This CDR3 is CASSFAGDLVQYF. The CDR3 DNA is TGTGCCAGCAGCTTCGCGGGAGATTTGGTTCAGTACTTC.